Following are 6 T cell receptor beta chains from one sample sequenced in a study of identical twins. TCRdb re-called the 5' RACE reads with MiXCR, one entry per CDR3 protein. The sample consists of about 280,000 distinct CDR3 sequences, roughly 8.6% of them appearing once. This sample was also put to use in a study of yellow fever vaccine responses in identical twins.

Sequenced input: memory (CD45RO+) T cells sorted from blood. The source of these receptors is a woman aged 18-29 years in good health.

This clonotype was counted at least ten times. The chain joins TRBV5-1 to TRBJ2-3; 11 nucleotides match TRBD2. Germline V gene sequence: CDR1 SGHRS, CDR2 YFSETQ. The V and J ends lost 3 bases and 4 bases, in that order; junction bases with no gene match: 4. CDR3 length: 15 amino acids. CDR3: CASSWGLADPDTQYF. The DNA for the CDR3 is TGCGCCAGCAGCTGGGGACTAGCGGATCCAGATACGCAGTATTTT.

This clonotype was recorded at least ten times. The chain is built from TRBV18 and TRBJ2-1; 9 bases align to TRBD2. Looked up from germline, CDR1 is KGHSH and CDR2 is LQKENI. This CDR3 is 14 amino acids long. Trimming removed 2 bases from V and 6 bases from J; junction bases left unmatched: 2. The CDR3 bases are TGTGCCAGCTCACCAGCTAGCGGGGTCAATGAGCAGTTCTTC. This encodes CASSPASGVNEQFF.

V usage is TRBV7-8 and J usage is TRBJ1-1, with 8 nucleotides matching TRBD1. Losses at the gene ends were 5 bases for V and 3 bases for J; bases not matched to a gene: 8. This CDR3 region has 15 residues. CDR1 and CDR2 (germline): SGHVS, FQNEAQ. As DNA, the CDR3 is TGTGCCAGCAGCCAAGGGGACAGGTTCGACACTGAAGCTTTCTTT. This encodes CASSQGDRFDTEAFF.

To note about this clonotype: The junction shows a germline mismatch at one end, possibly a read error. The DNA of the CDR3 is TGTGCCAGCAGTACCCGGACAGGGGGCTTCAATGAGCAGCTCTTC. Residues: CASSTRTGGFNEQLF. The chain has TRBV6-2 or TRBV6-3 and TRBJ2-1; 11 bases line up with TRBD1. Looked up from germline, CDR1 is MNHEY and CDR2 is SVGEGT. This CDR3 spans 15 amino acids.

This clonotype was counted at least ten times. The chain uses TRBV28 and TRBJ2-3; D is perhaps TRBD2 (6 bases). The CDR3 runs to 15 residues. V lost 6 bases to trimming and J lost 6 bases, with 19 bases between them. CDR1 is MDHEN and CDR2 is SYDVKM in the germline V gene. The DNA for the CDR3 is TGTGCCAGCAGCACTCCGGAGGGAGTCAGGGATACGCAGTATTTT. Protein sequence: CASSTPEGVRDTQYF. The full variable domain, its missing parts supplied by reference TRBV28 and TRBJ2-3, is DVKVTQSSRYLVKRTGEKVFLECVQDMDHENMFWYRQDPGLGLRLIYFSYDVKMKEKGDIPEGYSVSREKKERFSLILESASTNQTSMYLCASSTPEGVRDTQYFGPGTRLTVL.

This clonotype was detected ten times or more. Germline and junction disagree at one end, which may indicate a read error. This chain joins TRBV12-3 or TRBV12-4 and TRBJ1-1; D possibly corresponds to TRBD1 (5 bases). The CDR3 is 15 residues long. DNA for the CDR3: TGTGCCAGCAGCTTAGTCCCGGGGGGAAACACTGAAGCTTTCTTT. Translating gives CASSLVPGGNTEAFF.